A selection of T cell receptor beta chains follows, all from one sample in a study of PD-1 blockade in classical Hodgkin lymphoma. Here immunoSEQ multiplex PCR was the method, and the copy in TCRdb shows in-frame clones only, minus some. The profile covers more than 75,000 clones, with 90% to 95% appearing a single time and just under 2% taken by the ten largest. This specimen was peripheral blood mononuclear cells (PBMCs), taken before the fourth cycle of nivolumab. These receptors were obtained from a human donor with classical Hodgkin lymphoma. CDR3s include the opening cysteine and the closing phenylalanine or tryptophan. The D gene is left open where the match is weak. Size values are once, few and many counts, or a class for expanded clones, and some rows have none.

TGTGCCACCAGGCAGGGTTTCGAAAAACTGTTTTTT CATRQGFEKLFF - TRBJ1-4 TRBV28 -
TGTGCCAGCTCACCGGAAAGGGTCACTGAAGCTTTCTTT CASSPERVTEAFF - TRBJ1-1 TRBV18 -
TGCGCCAGCAGTACGCAAGGGTCTGAAGCTTTCTTT CASSTQGSEAFF - TRBJ1-1 TRBV5-1 -
TGTGCCAGCAGGCCAGGATACAGGGGGAACAATGAGCAGTTCTTC CASRPGYRGNNEQFF - TRBJ2-1 TRBV28 TRBD1
TGTGCCAGCACCCTTTATGGCGCAAGTCATGAAGCTTTCTTT CASTLYGASHEAFF - TRBJ1-1 TRBV7-9 -
TGTGCCAGCAGTGAGACGGCGCGATACAATGAGCAGTTCTTC CASSETARYNEQFF - TRBJ2-1 TRBV2 -
TGCGCCAGCAGTTTAATTGGGACAGGGGGCCGCGAGCAGTACTTC CASSLIGTGGREQYF - TRBJ2-7 TRBV5-1 TRBD1
TGTGCCAGCAGTTTCACGCAATGGGTAGCGGAGCTGAACACCGGGGAGCTGTTTTTT CASSFTQWVAELNTGELFF - TRBJ2-2 TRBV28 -
TGTGCCAGCAGTGCACTCCGGGGGACAAATCAGCCCCAGCATTTT CASSALRGTNQPQHF - TRBJ1-5 TRBV6-1 -
TGTGCCAGCAGCTTATTTTTGTCGCAGGGGTCCGCGACAGGGGAGCTGTTTTTT CASSLFLSQGSATGELFF few TRBJ2-2 TRBV7-6 -
TGTGCCAGCAGCCCCGGACTAGCGGGTTACGAGCAGTACTTC CASSPGLAGYEQYF - TRBJ2-7 TRBV9 TRBD2
TGTGCCACCCACCCCCGGGACAGACTTAAAGAGACCCAGTACTTC CATHPRDRLKETQYF - TRBJ2-5 TRBV28 TRBD1
TGCGCCAGCAGCCCCCGGGACACTACAGGGAGGTATGGCTACACCTTC CASSPRDTTGRYGYTF - TRBJ1-2 TRBV5-1 -
TGTGCCAGCAGTCCTCAGGGTAGCTATGGCTACACCTTC CASSPQGSYGYTF few TRBJ1-2 TRBV27 -
TGTGCCAGCAGCTCCCAGGCACTCTATGGCTACACCTTC CASSSQALYGYTF few TRBJ1-2 TRBV7-9 -
TGTGCCTGGAGTGGCGGGGGACAGGGGGGCAATCAGCCCCAGCATTTT CAWSGGGQGGNQPQHF - TRBJ1-5 TRBV30 TRBD1
TGCGCCAGCAGCTTGGACATAGCCGCTGAAGCTTTCTTT CASSLDIAAEAFF few TRBJ1-1 TRBV5-1 -
TGTGCCAGCAGTTTAAGGGGGGGAAGCACAGATACGCAGTATTTT CASSLRGGSTDTQYF - TRBJ2-3 TRBV6-1 -
TGTGCCAGTAGTATCCCTAGGGGGGGTGGTGAGCAGTTCTTC CASSIPRGGGEQFF once TRBJ2-1 TRBV19 -
TGTGCCAGCAGGTGGGACAGGGATGAAAAACTGTTTTTT CASRWDRDEKLFF - TRBJ1-4 TRBV2 TRBD1
TGTGCCACCAGCAGAGATAAGGGTCCTTGGAATGAGCAGTTCTTC CATSRDKGPWNEQFF - TRBJ2-1 TRBV15 -
TGTGCCAGCAGTACAGGGACACTTCTTAATGAAAAACTGTTTTTT CASSTGTLLNEKLFF - TRBJ1-4 TRBV6-5 -
TGTGCCAGTACCGGGACAGGGAACTATGGCTACACCTTC CASTGTGNYGYTF once TRBJ1-2 TRBV19 TRBD1
TGTGCCAGCAGATCCGCTGGGGAGCTGTTTTTT CASRSAGELFF - TRBJ2-2 TRBV6-5 -
TGTGCCAGCAGCCACGATGGTTTTAGCAATCAGCCCCAGCATTTT CASSHDGFSNQPQHF - TRBJ1-5 TRBV5-5 -
TGCAGTGCTAGAGAATTGAGGGAAGCTTTCTTT CSARELREAFF few TRBJ1-1 TRBV20-1 -
TGTGCCAGTGGACAGGGGGCTGGGACAGATACGCAGTATTTT CASGQGAGTDTQYF - TRBJ2-3 TRBV19 TRBD1
TGTGCCAGCAGTTTATCCGGGCCGGAGACCCAGTACTTC CASSLSGPETQYF once TRBJ2-5 TRBV28 -
TGTGCCAGCAGCTTAGAGGGAGGCGGGAAACTGTTTTTT CASSLEGGGKLFF - TRBJ1-4 TRBV7-9 -
TGTGCCAGTAGTATGGCAGGGGCTAACGCCAAAAACATTCAGTACTTC CASSMAGANAKNIQYF once TRBJ2-4 TRBV19 -
TGTGCCAGCAGCGTAGGTCCGGATACCTACGAGCAGTACTTC CASSVGPDTYEQYF - TRBJ2-7 TRBV9 -
TGTGCCAGCAGCCTAGGACTAGCGGGAGAGCAGTACTTC CASSLGLAGEQYF - TRBJ2-7 TRBV13 TRBD2
TGTGCCAGCAGCTTCCCCATTGAGGGGCTCAACTATGGCTACACCTTC CASSFPIEGLNYGYTF - TRBJ1-2 TRBV9 -
TGCGCCAGCAGCCAAGGACAGTATACCTACGAGCAGTACTTC CASSQGQYTYEQYF - TRBJ2-7 TRBV4-1 -
TGCGCCAGCAGCTCTAGGGATTTCAATCAGCCCCAGCATTTT CASSSRDFNQPQHF - TRBJ1-5 TRBV5-1 -
TGTGCCAGCAGGACAGGGGTCGGCAATGAGCAGTTCTTC CASRTGVGNEQFF - TRBJ2-1 TRBV6-1 TRBD1
TGTGCCAGCAGTCGTTTGCCGGGACAGTTCAATACTGAAGCTTTCTTT CASSRLPGQFNTEAFF once TRBJ1-1 TRBV28 TRBD1
TGTGCCTGGAGTACCGGTACTCATGGCTACACCTTC CAWSTGTHGYTF - TRBJ1-2 TRBV30 -
TGCGCCAGCAGCTTAGGTGTGTCGGCTTACAATGAGCAGTTCTTC CASSLGVSAYNEQFF - TRBJ2-1 TRBV5-1 -
TGTGCCAGTAGCGGGAGTATCGCCTACGAGCAGTACTTC CASSGSIAYEQYF once TRBJ2-7 TRBV27 TRBD2
TGTGCCAGCCGACAGGGGGCGGCCGGGGAGCTGTTTTTT CASRQGAAGELFF - TRBJ2-2 TRBV6-5 TRBD1
TGTGCCAGCAGTTTATGGGGGCAAACAGGTACCCTGGCGAACACTGAAGCTTTCTTT CASSLWGQTGTLANTEAFF once TRBJ1-1 TRBV28 -
TGTGCCTGGAGTGTACAAGGGGTGCGGGAAAAACTGTTTTTT CAWSVQGVREKLFF - TRBJ1-4 TRBV30 -
TGCGCCAGCAGCCCGGGTAGACAGGGTATAATGAACACTGAAGCTTTCTTT CASSPGRQGIMNTEAFF - TRBJ1-1 TRBV5-1 TRBD1
TGTGCCAGCAGTGGTATAGCGGGAGTTGGGGTCGGGGAGCTGTTTTTT CASSGIAGVGVGELFF - TRBJ2-2 TRBV25-1 TRBD2
TGTGCCAGCAGTTGGTCGGGTGGGAGCACAGATACGCAGTATTTT CASSWSGGSTDTQYF - TRBJ2-3 TRBV27 -
TGCAGTGAACTCCGGGGAGCTGAAGCTTTCTTT CSELRGAEAFF - TRBJ1-1 TRBV20-1 -
TGCGCCAGCAGCCTCGACAAATACAATGAGCAGTTCTTC CASSLDKYNEQFF - TRBJ2-1 TRBV4-1 -
TGCAGCGTTGAAGATGCAAGCGGCCCTCCCGCCAGCTCCTACAATGAGCAGTTCTTC CSVEDASGPPASSYNEQFF - TRBJ2-1 TRBV29-1 -
TGTGCCAGCAGCCCCCGGGACAGGGTTACTGAAGCTTTCTTT CASSPRDRVTEAFF - TRBJ1-1 TRBV14 TRBD1
TGCGCCAGCAGCAGGGCAGGAGGGAATCAGCCCCAGCATTTT CASSRAGGNQPQHF few TRBJ1-5 TRBV5-1 -
TGTGCCAGCCTGACAGGGGATGAGCAGTTCTTC CASLTGDEQFF - TRBJ2-1 TRBV25-1 TRBD1
TGTGCCAGCAGCGAGCCAGGAGGGGACGCCGGGGAGCTGTTTTTT CASSEPGGDAGELFF - TRBJ2-2 TRBV4-2 -
TGTGCCAGCAGTCCCGACTTCCTGATCAGGTACGAGCAGTACTTC CASSPDFLIRYEQYF - TRBJ2-7 TRBV6-1 -
TGTGCCTGGACGCCAGGGGGCGGGAGTGGGGAGCCCCAGCATTTT CAWTPGGGSGEPQHF - TRBJ1-5 TRBV30 TRBD1